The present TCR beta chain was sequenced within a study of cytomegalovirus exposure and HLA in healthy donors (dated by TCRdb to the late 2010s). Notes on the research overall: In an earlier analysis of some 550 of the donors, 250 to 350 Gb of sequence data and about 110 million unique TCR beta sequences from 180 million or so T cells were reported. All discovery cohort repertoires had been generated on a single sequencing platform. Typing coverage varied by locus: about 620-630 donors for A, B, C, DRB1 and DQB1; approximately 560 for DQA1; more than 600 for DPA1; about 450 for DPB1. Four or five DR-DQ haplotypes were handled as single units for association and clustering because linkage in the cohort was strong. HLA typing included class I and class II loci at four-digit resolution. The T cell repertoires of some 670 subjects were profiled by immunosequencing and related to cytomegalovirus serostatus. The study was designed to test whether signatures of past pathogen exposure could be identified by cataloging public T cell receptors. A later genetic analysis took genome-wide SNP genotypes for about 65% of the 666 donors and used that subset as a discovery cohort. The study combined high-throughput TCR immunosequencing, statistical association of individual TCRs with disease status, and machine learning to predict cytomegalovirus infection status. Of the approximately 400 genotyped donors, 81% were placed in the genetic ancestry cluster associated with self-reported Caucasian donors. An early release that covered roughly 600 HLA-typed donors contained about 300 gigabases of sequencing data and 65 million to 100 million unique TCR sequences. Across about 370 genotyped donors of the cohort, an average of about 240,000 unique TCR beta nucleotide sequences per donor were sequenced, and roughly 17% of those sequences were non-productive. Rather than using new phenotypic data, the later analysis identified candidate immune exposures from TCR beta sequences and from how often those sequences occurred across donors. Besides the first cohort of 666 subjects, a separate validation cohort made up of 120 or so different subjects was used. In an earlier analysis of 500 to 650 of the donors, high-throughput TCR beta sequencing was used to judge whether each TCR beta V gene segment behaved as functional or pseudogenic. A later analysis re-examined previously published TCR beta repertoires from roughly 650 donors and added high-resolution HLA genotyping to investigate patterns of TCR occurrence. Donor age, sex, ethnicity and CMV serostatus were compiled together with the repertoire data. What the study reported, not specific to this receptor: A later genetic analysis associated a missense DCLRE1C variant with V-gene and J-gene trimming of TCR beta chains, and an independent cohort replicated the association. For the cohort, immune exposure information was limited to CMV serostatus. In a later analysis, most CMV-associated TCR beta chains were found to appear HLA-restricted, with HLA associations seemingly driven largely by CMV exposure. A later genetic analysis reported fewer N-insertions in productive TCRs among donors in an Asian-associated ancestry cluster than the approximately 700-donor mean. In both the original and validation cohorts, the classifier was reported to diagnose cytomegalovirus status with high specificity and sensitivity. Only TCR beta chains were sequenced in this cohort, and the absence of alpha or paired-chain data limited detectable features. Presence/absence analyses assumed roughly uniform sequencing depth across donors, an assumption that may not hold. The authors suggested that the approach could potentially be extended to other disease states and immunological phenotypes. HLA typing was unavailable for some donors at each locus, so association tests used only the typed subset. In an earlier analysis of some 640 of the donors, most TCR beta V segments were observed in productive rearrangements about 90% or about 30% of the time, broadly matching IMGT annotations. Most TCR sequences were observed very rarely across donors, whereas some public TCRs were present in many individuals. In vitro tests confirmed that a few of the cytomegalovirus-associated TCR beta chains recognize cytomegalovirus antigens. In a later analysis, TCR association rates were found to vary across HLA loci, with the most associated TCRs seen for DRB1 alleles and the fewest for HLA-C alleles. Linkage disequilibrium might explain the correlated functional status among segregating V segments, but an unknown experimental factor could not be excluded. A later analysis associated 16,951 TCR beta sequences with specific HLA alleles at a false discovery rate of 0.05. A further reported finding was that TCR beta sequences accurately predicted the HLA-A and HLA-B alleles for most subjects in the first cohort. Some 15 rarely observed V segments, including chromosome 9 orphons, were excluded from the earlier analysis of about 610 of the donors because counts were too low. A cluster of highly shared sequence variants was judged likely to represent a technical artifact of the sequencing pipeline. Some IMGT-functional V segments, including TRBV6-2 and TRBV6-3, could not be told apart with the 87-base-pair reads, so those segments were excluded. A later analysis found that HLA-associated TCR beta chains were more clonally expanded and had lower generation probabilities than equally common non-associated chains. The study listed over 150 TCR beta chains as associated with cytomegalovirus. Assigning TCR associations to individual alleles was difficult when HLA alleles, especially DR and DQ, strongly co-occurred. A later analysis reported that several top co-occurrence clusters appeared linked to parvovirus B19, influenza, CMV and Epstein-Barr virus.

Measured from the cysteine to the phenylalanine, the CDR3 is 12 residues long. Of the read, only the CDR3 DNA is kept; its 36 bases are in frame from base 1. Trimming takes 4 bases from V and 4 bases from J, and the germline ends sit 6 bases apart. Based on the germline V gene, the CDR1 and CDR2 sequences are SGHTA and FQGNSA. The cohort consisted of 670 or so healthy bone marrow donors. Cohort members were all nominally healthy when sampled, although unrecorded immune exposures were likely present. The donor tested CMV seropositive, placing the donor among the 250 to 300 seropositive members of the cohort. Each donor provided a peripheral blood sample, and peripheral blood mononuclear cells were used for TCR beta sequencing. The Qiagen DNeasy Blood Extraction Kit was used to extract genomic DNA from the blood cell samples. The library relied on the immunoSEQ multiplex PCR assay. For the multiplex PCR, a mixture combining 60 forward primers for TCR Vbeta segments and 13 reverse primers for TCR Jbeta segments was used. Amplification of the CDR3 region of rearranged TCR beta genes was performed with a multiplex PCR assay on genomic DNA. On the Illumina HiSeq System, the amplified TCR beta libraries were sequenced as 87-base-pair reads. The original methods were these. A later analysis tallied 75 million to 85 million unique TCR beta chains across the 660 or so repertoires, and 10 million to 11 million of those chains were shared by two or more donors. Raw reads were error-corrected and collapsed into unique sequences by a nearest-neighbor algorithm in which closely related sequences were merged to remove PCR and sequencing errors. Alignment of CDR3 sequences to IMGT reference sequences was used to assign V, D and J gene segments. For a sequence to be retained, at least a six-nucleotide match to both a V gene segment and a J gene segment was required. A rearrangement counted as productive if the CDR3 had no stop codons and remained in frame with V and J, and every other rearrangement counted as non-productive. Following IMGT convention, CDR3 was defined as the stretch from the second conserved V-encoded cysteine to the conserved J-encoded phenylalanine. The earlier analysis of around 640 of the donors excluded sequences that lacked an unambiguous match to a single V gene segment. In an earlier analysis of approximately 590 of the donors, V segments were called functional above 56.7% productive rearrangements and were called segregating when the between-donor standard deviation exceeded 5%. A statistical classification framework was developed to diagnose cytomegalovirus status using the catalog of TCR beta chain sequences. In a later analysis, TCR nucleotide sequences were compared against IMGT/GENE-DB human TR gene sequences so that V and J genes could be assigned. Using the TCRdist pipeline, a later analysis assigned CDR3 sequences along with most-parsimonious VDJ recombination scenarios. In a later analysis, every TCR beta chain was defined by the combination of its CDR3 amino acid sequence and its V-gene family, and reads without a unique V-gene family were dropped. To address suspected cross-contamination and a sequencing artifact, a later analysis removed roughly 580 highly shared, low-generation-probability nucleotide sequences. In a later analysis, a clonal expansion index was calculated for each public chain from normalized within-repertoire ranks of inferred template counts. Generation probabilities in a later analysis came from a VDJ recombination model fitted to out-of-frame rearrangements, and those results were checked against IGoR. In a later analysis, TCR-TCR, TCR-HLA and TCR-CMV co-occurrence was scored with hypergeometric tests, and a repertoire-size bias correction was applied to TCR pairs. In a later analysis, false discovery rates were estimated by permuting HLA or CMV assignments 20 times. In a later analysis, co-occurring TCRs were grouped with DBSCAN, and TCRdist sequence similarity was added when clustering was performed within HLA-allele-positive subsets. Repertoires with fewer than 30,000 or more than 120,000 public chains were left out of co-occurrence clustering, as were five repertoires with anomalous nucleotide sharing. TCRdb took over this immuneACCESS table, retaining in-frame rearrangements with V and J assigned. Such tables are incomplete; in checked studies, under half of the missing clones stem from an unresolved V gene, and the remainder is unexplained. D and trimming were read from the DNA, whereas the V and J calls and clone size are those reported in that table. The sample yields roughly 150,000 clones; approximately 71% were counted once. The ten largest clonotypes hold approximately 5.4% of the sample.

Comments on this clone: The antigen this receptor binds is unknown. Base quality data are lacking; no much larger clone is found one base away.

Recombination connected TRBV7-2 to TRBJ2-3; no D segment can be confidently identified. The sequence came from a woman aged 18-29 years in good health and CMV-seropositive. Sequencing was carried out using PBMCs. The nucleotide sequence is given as TGTGCCAGCAGCTCTCTATCAGATACGCAGTATTTT. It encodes CASSSLSDTQYF.